The 28 T cell receptor beta chains listed next were all sequenced from one sample in a study of beta chain features in type 1 diabetes. Expressed TCRB transcripts were sequenced after all isolated RNA was converted to cDNA. The table came from immunoSEQ multiplex PCR; TCRdb's copy has only in-frame clones and leaves some out. Of 200,000 to 250,000 clones listed, around 10% are singletons. Source material: naive CD4+ T cells from blood. These receptors originate from a woman aged 18-29 years in good health.

This rearrangement joins TRBV27 to TRBJ2-5, with D maybe TRBD2 (6 bases). Germline V gene lookup returns CDR1 MNHEY and CDR2 SMNVEV (reference sequence). This CDR3 is built from 14 residues. V lost 6 bases to trimming and J lost 7 bases, with 18 bases between them. In DNA form, the CDR3 reads TGTGCCAGCAGGTCCGGGGGTTGGGAAGGGACCCAGTACTTC. Residues: CASRSGGWEGTQYF.

The CDR3 nucleotides are TGTGCCAGCAGTCCACGACCGGACAGTCCCCTTGGGTGGGCCAACGTCCTGACTTTC. This codes for CASSPRPDSPLGWANVLTF. The rearrangement uses TRBV7-8 and TRBJ2-6; D is possibly TRBD1 (6 bases). This CDR3 is 19 amino acids long. Deletions cut 6 bases from V and 5 bases from J, with 26 bases between. In germline, CDR1 is SGHVS, CDR2 FQNEAQ.

This clone was seen only a few times. This chain connects TRBV2 to TRBJ1-2; no clear D gene. Per germline, CDR1 SNHLY and CDR2 FYNNEI. With 5 bases removed from V and 1 base from J, the gap between germline ends came to 8 bases. CDR3 size: 13 residues. The DNA of the CDR3 is TGTGCCAGCAGTATACGGGATAACTATGGCTACACCTTC. Translated, it gives CASSIRDNYGYTF.

The chain is built from TRBV4-1 and TRBJ2-3; TRBD2 is a possible D gene (5 bases). The CDR3 consists of 14 residues. Looked up from germline, CDR1 is MGHRA and CDR2 is YSYEKL. With 4 bases removed from V and 2 bases from J, the gap between germline ends came to 10 bases. The CDR3 DNA follows: TGCGCCAGCAGCCTGGACTTCTACACAGATACGCAGTATTTT. It yields the protein CASSLDFYTDTQYF.

This clone was picked up a small number of times. The V gene is TRBV7-2, the J gene TRBJ2-3; 9 bases map to TRBD1. The CDR3 contains 17 residues. Per the germline V gene, CDR1 is SGHTA and CDR2 is FQGNSA. V was pared by 7 bases and J by 3 bases, with 14 bases of the junction left unmatched. CDR3 nucleotides: TGTGCCAGCACCGACAGGGGGAGGAGAGCGGGGACAGATACGCAGTATTTT. This translates into CASTDRGRRAGTDTQYF.

The CDR3 loop reads CATSTYRGGQPQHF. The CDR3 DNA sequence: TGTGCCACCAGCACCTACAGGGGCGGGCAGCCCCAGCATTTT. The chain is built from TRBV15 and TRBJ1-5; 7 bases align to TRBD1. CDR1 and CDR2 (germline): LNHNV, YYDKDF (reference sequence). CDR3 length: 14 amino acids. The junction had 7 bases not matched to a gene; V was cut back by 4 bases and J by 7 bases.

This clone was observed a few times. The rearrangement joins TRBV7-9 to TRBJ2-7, with D tentatively TRBD2 (6 bases). The CDR3 loop spans 14 amino acids. Deletions cut 5 bases from V and 2 bases from J, with 13 bases between. The V gene's germline CDR1 is SEHNR and CDR2 FQNEAQ (reference sequence). The CDR3 sequence: CASSPGVSTYEQYF. DNA of the CDR3: TGTGCCAGCAGCCCGGGAGTGTCCACCTACGAGCAGTACTTC.

This clone was detected only a few times. The V call is TRBV19, the J call TRBJ1-1, with D possibly matching TRBD1 (5 bases). The CDR3 has 13 amino acids. V dropped 1 base and J dropped 5 bases, with 8 bases sitting between them. CDR1 is LNHDA, CDR2 SQIVND, per germline (reference sequence). The chain's CDR3 is CASSIARGTEAFF. The CDR3 nucleotides read TGTGCCAGTAGTATAGCGCGGGGGACTGAAGCTTTCTTT.

The chain carries TRBV7-9 and TRBJ2-3; 11 bases fit TRBD2. After removal of 5 bases from V and 3 bases from J, the junction contained 7 bases not matched to a gene. Per the germline V gene, CDR1 is SEHNR and CDR2 is FQNEAQ (reference sequence). The CDR3 length is 16 residues. Here the CDR3 reads CASSVRLAGLTDTQYF. Here the CDR3 DNA reads TGTGCCAGCAGCGTAAGACTAGCGGGACTTACAGATACGCAGTATTTT. Variable domain in full (rest from reference TRBV7-9 and TRBJ2-3): DTGVSQNPRHKITKRGQNVTFRCDPISEHNRLYWYRQTLGQGPEFLTYFQNEAQLEKSRLLSDRFSAERPKGSFSTLEIQRTEQGDSAMYLCASSVRLAGLTDTQYFGPGTRLTVL.

This chain connects TRBV2 to TRBJ2-5; no definite D call. The V end was cut by 7 bases, the J end by 5 bases, with 8 bases between. CDR3 length equals 11 residues. Germline V gene sequence: CDR1 SNHLY, CDR2 FYNNEI. CDR3 protein: CASIGRETQYF. The CDR3 DNA is TGTGCCAGCATCGGTCGGGAGACCCAGTACTTC.

This chain uses TRBV27 with TRBJ1-1; weak D call: TRBD1 (6 bases). CDR1 and CDR2 from the germline V gene are MNHEY and SMNVEV (reference sequence). The CDR3 extends over 15 amino acids. V was shortened by 6 bases and J by 0 bases, with 14 bases between the two germline ends. Here the CDR3 reads CASSPRGLMNTEAFF. The CDR3 coding sequence is TGTGCCAGCAGCCCCAGGGGCCTCATGAACACTGAAGCTTTCTTT.

The rearrangement uses TRBV5-1 and TRBJ2-7; 8 bases line up with TRBD1. The CDR3 is made up of 14 amino acids. V trimming: 4 bases; J trimming: 4 bases; junction bases outside the gene matches: 7. Germline assignment: CDR1 SGHRS and CDR2 YFSETQ. The DNA of the CDR3 is TGCGCCAGCAGCCTACCGGACAGGGTGTACGAGCAGTACTTC. It yields the protein CASSLPDRVYEQYF. Based on the CDR3 plus reference TRBV5-1 and TRBJ2-7, the full variable domain is KAGVTQTPRYLIKTRGQQVTLSCSPISGHRSVSWYQQTPGQGLQFLFEYFSETQRNKGNFPGRFSGRQFSNSRSEMNVSTLELGDSALYLCASSLPDRVYEQYFGPGTRLTVT.

J is TRBJ1-1 and V is TRBV6-1; TRBD1 agrees at 7 bases. Unmatched junction bases numbered 5, after V lost 2 bases and J lost 5 bases. The CDR3 totals 14 residues. Germline values: CDR1 MNHNS, CDR2 SASEGT. CDR3 region: CASSENEGATEAFF. Here the CDR3 DNA reads TGTGCCAGCAGTGAAAACGAGGGGGCGACTGAAGCTTTCTTT.

There are a few counts of this clone. The V call is TRBV6-1, the J call TRBJ1-6; D is uncertain. Germline CDR1 is MNHNS and CDR2 is SASEGT. This CDR3 has 18 amino acids. V was pared by 6 bases and J by 4 bases, with 22 bases between. The CDR3 reads CASSETPRLREYNSPLHF. The CDR3 DNA reads TGTGCCAGCAGCGAAACTCCACGGTTGAGAGAATATAATTCACCCCTCCACTTT.

The chain uses TRBV5-1 and TRBJ2-5; 12 bases are a match to TRBD1. With V trimmed by 4 bases and J by 2 bases, 3 bases remained unmatched. Per germline, CDR1 SGHRS and CDR2 YFSETQ. This CDR3 contains 15 residues. The CDR3 is CASSRDRGRQETQYF. The DNA for the CDR3 is TGCGCCAGCAGCCGGGACAGGGGGCGACAAGAGACCCAGTACTTC.

CDR3 sequence (DNA): TGCGCCAGCAGGGATCCGGGACAGGGCTACGAGCAGTACTTC. It specifies CASRDPGQGYEQYF. The chain combines TRBV10-1 with TRBJ2-7; 9 bases align to TRBD1. The CDR3 extends over 14 amino acids. Germline values: CDR1 WNHNN, CDR2 SYGVQD (reference sequence). V trimming: 6 bases; J trimming: 3 bases; junction bases outside the gene matches: 6.

The CDR3 DNA sequence: TGTGCCAGCAGCCAGGGGGTTTATCAGCCCCAGCATTTT. Protein product: CASSQGVYQPQHF. This chain connects TRBV5-8 to TRBJ1-5, with TRBD1 matching over 7 bases. CDR3 length equals 13 residues. Trimming at V came to 4 bases and at J to 5 bases, leaving 3 bases not matched to a gene. Germline CDR1 is SGHTS and CDR2 is YDEGEE.

This clone was observed a handful of times. The J gene is TRBJ1-1, the V gene TRBV6-5; 9 bases are a match to TRBD1. With 6 bases clipped from V and 0 bases from J, the junction kept 5 bases outside the gene matches. Germline loops: CDR1 MNHEY, CDR2 SVGAGI. The CDR3 consists of 15 residues. The CDR3 nucleotides read TGTGCCAGCAGAAGGACAGGGGACATGAACACTGAAGCTTTCTTT. It yields the protein CASRRTGDMNTEAFF.

This clone was recorded a few times. The gene calls are TRBV4-1 and TRBJ2-7; no firm D call. CDR3 length: 14 amino acids. Germline CDR1 MGHRA, CDR2 YSYEKL. The germline V and J ends were trimmed by 2 bases and 1 base, with 9 bases remaining between them. The CDR3 here is CASSQIGQSYEQYF. The CDR3 DNA follows: TGCGCCAGCAGCCAAATTGGGCAATCCTACGAGCAGTACTTC.

Many counts were recorded for this clone. The rearrangement links TRBV5-6 to TRBJ2-6; the D gene is possibly TRBD2 (6 bases). CDR1 and CDR2 from the germline V gene are SGHDT and YYEEEE. The CDR3 extends over 14 amino acids. V was trimmed by 7 bases and J by 4 bases, leaving 12 bases between them. For the CDR3, the DNA is TGTGCCAGCCGCGGGATGCTGGGGGCCAACGTCCTGACTTTC. Translation gives CASRGMLGANVLTF.

This clone has more than one count but fewer than ten. The genes are TRBV4-1 and TRBJ2-3; 7 bases match TRBD2. Per germline, CDR1 MGHRA and CDR2 YSYEKL. V lost 4 bases and J lost 4; bases outside the gene matches: 14. The CDR3 loop spans 17 amino acids. This CDR3 is CASSPPPRLAYPDTQYF. As DNA, the CDR3 is TGCGCCAGCAGCCCTCCACCCCGACTAGCCTACCCAGATACGCAGTATTTT.

This clone has a handful of counts. The chain links TRBV4-2 to TRBJ2-3, with a weak D call TRBD2 (7 bases). Trimming shortened V by 7 bases and J by 7 bases, and 24 bases separated the two germline ends. CDR1 and CDR2 (germline): LGHNA, YNFKEQ. The CDR3 is 16 residues long. CDR3 nucleotide sequence: TGTGCCAGCACCCTACGGGGCGGGGGCGGGGGAAATACGCAGTATTTT. As protein: CASTLRGGGGGNTQYF.

This clone was picked up a small number of times. The chain recombines TRBV5-1 with TRBJ2-5; D is perhaps TRBD2 (6 bases). CDR1 is SGHRS and CDR2 is YFSETQ in the germline V gene. Trimming cost V 0 bases and J 5 bases, with 8 bases left between them. The CDR3 length is 13 residues. CDR3 sequence reads: CASSLDLAETQYF. The CDR3, as DNA: TGCGCCAGCAGCTTGGACCTAGCGGAGACCCAGTACTTC. The full variable domain, rest sourced from reference TRBV5-1 and TRBJ2-5, is KAGVTQTPRYLIKTRGQQVTLSCSPISGHRSVSWYQQTPGQGLQFLFEYFSETQRNKGNFPGRFSGRQFSNSRSEMNVSTLELGDSALYLCASSLDLAETQYFGPGTRLLVL.

V gene TRBV4-1 combines with J gene TRBJ2-5, with 9 bases that match TRBD1. Germline trimming cut 4 bases from V and 11 bases from J; bases unmatched to any gene: 5. CDR1 and CDR2 from the germline V gene are MGHRA and YSYEKL. The CDR3 is made up of 12 amino acids. This CDR3 reads CASSPRTGEQYF. DNA of the CDR3: TGCGCCAGCAGCCCCAGGACAGGGGAACAGTACTTC.

The chain employs TRBV6-5 and TRBJ2-1, with a weak D call TRBD1 (6 bases). V was shortened by 4 bases and J by 0 bases, with 13 bases between the two germline ends. The CDR3 runs 16 residues. The V gene's germline CDR1 is MNHEY and CDR2 SVGAGI. CDR3 DNA: TGTGCCAGCAGTTGCCCTGACAGGAGCTCCTACAATGAGCAGTTCTTC. This sequence encodes CASSCPDRSSYNEQFF.

This clone was picked up a small number of times. This rearrangement joins TRBV27 to TRBJ2-3, with 8 bases aligning to TRBD2. The CDR3 extends over 15 amino acids. J was trimmed by 0 bases and V by 6 bases; bases with no gene match: 5. Germline V gene lookup returns CDR1 MNHEY and CDR2 SMNVEV (reference sequence). The CDR3 coding sequence is TGTGCCAGCAGGAAACTAGCGGTTAGCACAGATACGCAGTATTTT. Its protein is CASRKLAVSTDTQYF.

The chain uses TRBV18 and TRBJ1-1; 7 positions agree with TRBD1. Germline CDR1 is KGHSH and CDR2 is LQKENI. The ends lost 3 bases at V and 1 base at J; junction bases unmatched: 8. There are 16 residues in the CDR3. The CDR3 protein is CASSPPNRGENTEAFF. The CDR3 DNA is TGTGCCAGCTCACCTCCCAACAGGGGAGAGAACACTGAAGCTTTCTTT.

This clone turned up a few times. CDR3: CASSLSWGQDEKLFF. The CDR3 bases are TGCGCCAGCAGCTTGTCCTGGGGCCAAGACGAAAAACTGTTTTTT. This chain uses TRBV5-1 with TRBJ1-4, with D possibly TRBD1 on 5 matching bases. Trimming stripped 1 base from V and 8 bases from J, with 15 bases between. CDR1 SGHRS and CDR2 YFSETQ come from the germline V gene. The CDR3 covers 15 residues.